Each of the 6 T cell receptor beta chains below was sequenced from the same sample in a study of blood T cell repertoires in COVID-19. The assay was immunoSEQ multiplex PCR, and TCRdb's table has in-frame clones only and misses some. The table has 160,000 or so clones, approximately 88% seen once. The source material was peripheral blood. Every receptor here comes from a woman aged 60-70 years who had recovered from COVID-19.

This chain uses TRBV5-1 with TRBJ2-2, with 8 bases identical to TRBD2. J was trimmed by 3 bases and V by 0 bases; bases with no gene match: 7. Germline CDR1 SGHRS, CDR2 YFSETQ. This CDR3 contains 17 residues. Here the CDR3 reads CASSLGGLAGDTGELFF. The CDR3 DNA reads TGCGCCAGCAGCTTGGGAGGGCTAGCGGGCGACACCGGGGAGCTGTTTTTT. Using reference TRBV5-1 and TRBJ2-2 for the parts outside the CDR3, the full variable domain is KAGVTQTPRYLIKTRGQQVTLSCSPISGHRSVSWYQQTPGQGLQFLFEYFSETQRNKGNFPGRFSGRQFSNSRSEMNVSTLELGDSALYLCASSLGGLAGDTGELFFGEGSRLTVL.

J is TRBJ2-3 and V is TRBV5-5, with 16 nucleotides matching TRBD2. Germline trimming cut 0 bases from V and 4 bases from J; bases unmatched to any gene: 5. This CDR3 spans 18 amino acids. The germline V gene encodes CDR1 SGHKS and CDR2 YYEKEE (reference sequence). The CDR3 loop is CASSLVGLAGGPADTQYF. CDR3 nucleotides: TGTGCCAGCAGCTTGGTGGGACTAGCGGGGGGGCCTGCAGATACGCAGTATTTT.

The chain joins TRBV19 to TRBJ2-2; perhaps TRBD1 as D (5 bases). The V end was cut by 3 bases, the J end by 5 bases, with 10 bases between. The CDR3 length is 14 residues. Looked up from germline, CDR1 is LNHDA and CDR2 is SQIVND (reference sequence). CDR3 nucleotides: TGTGCCAGTAGTATCACAGGTGGTACCGGGGAGCTGTTTTTT. This gives the protein CASSITGGTGELFF.

J is TRBJ1-2 and V is TRBV12-3 or TRBV12-4; 7 nucleotides align to TRBD1. The junction had 1 base not matched to a gene; V was cut back by 1 base and J by 5 bases. The CDR3 consists of 13 residues. The CDR3 nucleotides are TGTGCCAGCAGTTTAGGCAGGGGGTATGGCTACACCTTC. The encoded protein is CASSLGRGYGYTF.

The chain is built from TRBV9 and TRBJ1-3; D not certain. Germline V gives CDR1 SGDLS, CDR2 YYNGEE. This CDR3 region has 16 residues. The ends were cut back, 0 bases at V and 0 bases at J, with 10 bases in the middle. The CDR3 DNA reads as TGTGCCAGCAGCGTAGGTCCGTTGAGCTCTGGAAACACCATATATTTT. Translated, it gives CASSVGPLSSGNTIYF.

This chain joins TRBV9 and TRBJ1-1; D is undetermined. With 2 bases removed from V and 1 base from J, the gap between germline ends came to 9 bases. Germline V lookup: CDR1 SGDLS, CDR2 YYNGEE. This CDR3 has 14 amino acids. CDR3 DNA sequence: TGTGCCAGCAGCGTGACTGCCTCGAACACTGAAGCTTTCTTT. Translation: CASSVTASNTEAFF. The full variable domain, completed using reference TRBV9 and TRBJ1-1, is DSGVTQTPKHLITATGQRVTLRCSPRSGDLSVYWYQQSLDQGLQFLIQYYNGEERAKGNILERFSAQQFPDLHSELNLSSLELGDSALYFCASSVTASNTEAFFGQGTRLTVV.